The sequence of this TCR beta chain was determined in a study of CD8+ T cells in alopecia areata. The wider study: Affected scalp percentage set treated patients' severity scores. General study points: Patients showed less clear TCR sequence sharing than mice, possibly partly because of HLA diversity.

Following extraction, RNA underwent reverse transcription to cDNA, which served as the sequencing template. The data were produced by immunoSEQ multiplex PCR, yet TCRdb's version contains in-frame clones alone and is incomplete. This table has 190,000 or so clones, around 58% appearing once. Concerning this clone: Its antigen is unidentified. In the same sample, other DNA sequences code for this CDR3.

The germline V gene has CDR1 SEHNR and CDR2 FQNEAQ (reference sequence). The CDR3 extends over 14 amino acids. Trimming pared 3 bases from V and 1 base from J, leaving 7 bases between. The treatment was: oral pan-JAK inhibitor, 5-10 mg twice daily. Specimen: CD8+ T cells sorted from blood, collected at week 24, from a patient treated with tofacitinib. The TCR originated in a human donor with alopecia areata. The chain uses TRBV7-9 and TRBJ1-5, with D tentatively TRBD1 (5 bases). CDR3 sequence (DNA): TGTGCCAGCAGCTTTGCAGGGAGCAATCAGCCCCAGCATTTT. Protein product: CASSFAGSNQPQHF.